The source of this T cell receptor delta chain is a study of γδ T cells in repeated Plasmodium falciparum infection. Vgamma9/Vdelta2+ and Vdelta2-negative gammadelta T cells were flow-sorted from PBMC for bulk sequencing. Germline CDR1 TSWWSYY, CDR2 QGS. V gave up 3 bases and J gave up 0 bases; unmatched junction bases: 13. CDR3 length: 19 amino acids. Both TRG and TRD chains were sequenced from each sorted sample. TCRdb redid clone calling on the multiplex PCR reads using CATT. The sample has 85,000 to 90,000 delta-chain clones, approximately 1.4% seen once. This clone was detected a few times. What it recognizes is unknown. Translating this DNA gives a protein that differs at residue 6 from the TCRdb one, which belongs to a much larger clone; a read error is likely, and the protein shown is this translation. Study results and limitations: Vgamma9/Vdelta2+ T cells showed a stable polyclonal repertoire with shared TCRgamma sequences.

The V gene is TRDV1, the J gene TRDJ1, with 10 bases fitting TRDD3. Since TCRdb gives no J gene, matching the DNA to germline was used here to assign it. This clonotype was sampled from a pool of human donors (malaria-infected and uninfected, not separated). Sequenced sample: gamma-delta T cells from blood. The CDR3 coding sequence is TGTGCTCTTGGGGAGCTTCCTACCTGGGGGATAACCTACACCGATAAACTCATCTTT. Protein product: CALGELPTWGITYTDKLIF.